This T cell receptor (beta chain) is drawn from a study of blood T cell repertoires in COVID-19 (dated by TCRdb to the early 2020s). Background on the whole study: Samples from collaborators originated in the United States, Italy and Spain and spanned both the acute and convalescent phases of COVID-19. The material from the prospective study consisted of cDNA or gDNA derived from T cells, B-cell-depleted T cells, or PBMCs. The dataset comprised deeply sampled blood TCRbeta repertoires from subjects exposed to, actively infected with, or recovered from COVID-19. The repertoires were released in a freely available public database intended as a resource for research on the immune response to SARS-CoV-2. Samples came from the ongoing ImmuneRACE study (first 160 participants) plus 1,254 subjects from 6 global collaborators. Nearly every sample came with metadata listing a de-identified subject ID, COVID-19 status, age in years and sex. Where available, HLA class I and class II types were taken from metadata supplied by the sample provider and were not determined by assay-based typing. The investigation overall reported the following: The quantity of clinical and demographic metadata differed by source and by participant and was supplied without curation.

The collaborating institutions used their own protocols to collect whole blood in K2EDTA tubes. Collaborator samples were shipped for TCRbeta analysis as frozen whole blood, isolated PBMCs, or DNA extracted from either sample type. TCRbeta CDR3 regions were amplified from genomic DNA using the immunoSEQ Assay, a bias-controlled multiplex PCR. Per the original workflow: The number of nucleated cells in each sample was estimated from the amplification of reference gene primers within the assay. To quantify the absolute abundance of each unique TCRbeta CDR3 rearrangement, sequence reads were collapsed and filtered. For each sample, productive Simpson clonality was calculated by taking the square root of Simpson's diversity index across productive rearrangements. The table was pulled from immuneACCESS by TCRdb, which kept in-frame rearrangements only. Such tables lose some clones; where checked, under half of the loss comes from unresolved V genes, and the rest has no known cause. V and J calls plus clone size are reproduced from that table; the DNA served to infer D and trimming. The sample table contains about 250,000 clones; only one count was recorded for just under 85% of them. The ten largest clones capture roughly 6.4% of the sample.

Only a few counts were recorded for this clone. This receptor's antigen is unknown. Per-base qualities were not stored, and no clone one base away is much larger. CDR1 GTSNPN and CDR2 SVGIG were looked up in the germline V gene (reference sequence). The CDR3 measures 12 amino acids from cysteine to phenylalanine. Solely the CDR3 DNA is kept, with 36 bases framed from the first base. The source is a woman between 55 and 75 years old with active or convalescent COVID-19. Sample: peripheral blood. This sequence uses TRBV30 and TRBJ1-3, with the D gene call left open. The CDR3 loop reads CAYGATGNTIYF. The nucleotide sequence reads as follows: TGTGCTTACGGCGCGACAGGAAACACCATATATTTT.